This T cell receptor (beta chain) was captured by sequencing in a study of T cell changes during pregnancy in multiple sclerosis. Clones were sequenced by immunoSEQ multiplex PCR, and TCRdb holds only the in-frame ones, with some missing. The sample lists over 30,000 clones, 89% occurring once. V dropped 0 bases and J dropped 4; count of bases not matched to a gene: 12. This CDR3 has 18 amino acids. CDR1 and CDR2 (germline): MGHRA, YSYEKL. The J gene is TRBJ2-1, the V gene TRBV4-1; 7 nucleotides align to TRBD1. The receptor's source is a female donor with multiple sclerosis, enrolled in a pregnancy study. Material: CD8+ T cells from peripheral blood mononuclear cells, obtained in the third trimester of pregnancy. The CDR3 loop is CASSQEGGGLVVYNEQFF. In nucleotides, the CDR3 is TGCGCCAGCAGCCAAGAAGGGGGCGGGCTTGTCGTTTACAATGAGCAGTTCTTC.